The clone carrying this T cell receptor beta chain turned up a few times. What it binds is not known. Documented time point: pre-sensitization, week 0. Treatment indicated: therapeutic diphenylcyclopropenone sensitization with weekly scalp DPC. The entry originates in a study of human T cells and chemical hapten exposure. Study-level information: Patients were mainly female, each with alopecia areata, totalis or universalis. General observations from the study: TCRs whose frequency exceeded 1 in 1000 remained the same following DPC sensitization. Alopecia in all donors means immunity may differ from healthy individuals. Expanded TCR sets contained significantly more large CDR3 similarity clusters than controls.

TCRdb recomputed calls from the RACE reads with MiXCR, one row per CDR3 protein. The repertoire includes about 290,000 distinct CDR3 sequences, roughly 7.4% of them detected once, and approximately 1.2% sits in the top ten. The sample was whole blood, taken in connection with sensitization to the hapten diphenylcyclopropenone (DPC). The TCR comes from a man younger than 35 with alopecia areata. Some clones in this sample may be carry-over from other donors' samples.

The CDR3, as DNA: TGCAGTGCTAGGGCCCAAGGACAGGGGAATTCACCCCTCCACTTT. This gives the protein CSARAQGQGNSPLHF. This chain connects TRBV20-1 to TRBJ1-6; 9 positions agree with TRBD1. Trimming took 3 bases from V and 7 from J; bases not matched to a gene: 7. There are 15 residues in the CDR3. Per the germline V gene, CDR1 is DFQATT and CDR2 is SNEGSKA (reference sequence).